This T cell receptor beta chain was sequenced in a study of blood T cells in healthy people across ages. Individuals who donated were healthy Caucasians from Russia aged about 6 to 90. The CDR3 has 16 amino acids. In germline, CDR1 is SGHKS, CDR2 YYEKEE (reference sequence). Trimming at V came to 2 bases and at J to 2 bases, leaving 6 bases not matched to a gene. Only a few counts were recorded for this clonotype. The authors ran a second PCR of 7 to 11 cycles using a sample-barcoded 5' primer and a J-beta primer mix. Tagging of each cDNA molecule was performed by a template-switch adaptor with 12 random nucleotides. Every sample gave at least 3 million paired-end reads containing CDR3. TCRdb passed the 5' RACE reads through MiXCR, listing each CDR3 protein once. The sample holds over 1.5 million distinct CDR3 sequences; approximately 50% are singletons and the top ten take 2% to 2.5%.

The source is a middle-aged woman in good health. Sequenced sample: blood. The V call is TRBV5-5, the J call TRBJ2-5; 10 bases are shared with TRBD2. CDR3 bases: TGTGCCAGCAGCTTTAAGACAGCGGGGGGGCAAGAGACCCAGTACTTC. As protein: CASSFKTAGGQETQYF.